This TCR beta chain was observed in a study of blood T cell repertoires in COVID-19. Germline lookup yields CDR1 MNHEY and CDR2 SVGAGI. There are 15 residues in the CDR3. V gave up 6 bases and J gave up 2 bases; unmatched junction bases: 3. The data were produced by immunoSEQ multiplex PCR, yet TCRdb's version contains in-frame clones alone and is incomplete. The sample records about 290,000 clones, around four fifths being singletons. Sample: peripheral blood. The TCR was taken from a woman aged 50 to 60 with active or convalescent COVID-19. The chain has TRBV6-5 and TRBJ2-1, with 11 bases matching TRBD2. CDR3 sequence reads: CASRMTSGTYNEQFF. The CDR3 nucleotides read TGTGCCAGCAGAATGACTAGCGGGACCTACAATGAGCAGTTCTTC.